Described below is a single T cell receptor (beta chain) sequence and its context. V was pared by 3 bases and J by 4 bases, with 6 bases of the junction left unmatched. Germline CDR1 reads LNHDA; CDR2 reads SQIVND (reference sequence). This CDR3 has 15 amino acids. Repertoires were generated with immunoSEQ multiplex PCR, while TCRdb's copy carries only in-frame clones and drops some. The repertoire holds a few million clones, with about 93% as singletons. This sample was taken from a study of shared clonotypes between healthy human individuals. Positively selected for CCR7, the CD45RO-negative cells used as naive CD8 cells excluded terminally differentiated effector memory CD45RA+ cells.

Sequencing used naive CD8+ T cells from PBMCs. The TCR sequence derives from a young man in good health. Some clones in this sample may be carry-over from other donors' samples. The chain is built from TRBV19 and TRBJ2-5; 9 nucleotides align to TRBD1. CDR3 sequence: CASSIHRGRAETQYF. The CDR3, as DNA: TGTGCCAGTAGTATCCACAGGGGGCGGGCAGAGACCCAGTACTTC.